This T cell receptor (beta chain) is from a study of blood T cell repertoires in COVID-19. Study summary: Samples representing acute and convalescent COVID-19 were sourced from the United States, Italy and Spain. Sources were T cells, B-cell-depleted T cells, or PBMCs; the material itself was cDNA or gDNA.

In the study's own analysis: It was from reference gene primer amplification that nucleated cell counts were estimated. Sequencing was performed with immunoSEQ multiplex PCR; in TCRdb, only in-frame clones are kept and a portion is missing. V and J calls plus clone size are reproduced from that table; the DNA served to infer D and trimming. The sample lists a few hundred thousand clones, roughly 90% occurring once. CDR1 MNHNY and CDR2 SVGAGI come from the germline V gene (reference sequence). The CDR3 contains 14 residues. Trimming took 2 bases from V and 7 from J, leaving 11 bases between them. Sequenced material: peripheral blood. The chain carries TRBV6-6 and TRBJ1-4; TRBD1 is a possible D gene (5 bases). The clonotype was recovered from a man aged 18 to 29 who had recovered from COVID-19. The CDR3 DNA reads as TGTGCCAGCAGTTACGCCAGGGAATCTGAAAAACTGTTTTTT. Translating gives CASSYARESEKLFF.